This entry is about one T cell receptor beta chain. Its antigen is unidentified. A junction boundary mismatches the germline segment, possibly from a read error. Other DNA sequences within the sample encode an identical CDR3. This CDR3 region has 16 residues. The germline V gene has CDR1 LNHDA and CDR2 SQIVND (reference sequence). The sample comes from a study of Ad26.COV2.S vaccination and SARS-CoV-2 variants. Assay: immunoSEQ multiplex PCR; the TCRdb copy retains only in-frame clones and omits some. The sample lists over 90,000 clones, 80% occurring once. General study findings and limits: Once vaccination had occurred, spike-specific CD8+ and CD4+ T cell responses reportedly showed substantial breadth. The placebo group had lower spike-specific TCR breadth than the vaccine recipients did. Recipients of either vaccine or placebo displayed similar breadth of non-spike TCRs.

The TCR was taken from a human donor who had recovered from COVID-19. This chain connects TRBV19 to TRBJ2-1; possible D gene TRBD2, 6 bases. This specimen was peripheral blood, taken after recovery from COVID-19. The CDR3 loop reads CASSRRGTDSYNEQFF. In nucleotides, the CDR3 is TGTGCCAGTAGTCGTCGGGGGACTGACTCCTACAATGAACAGTTCTTC.